The source of this T cell receptor (beta chain) is a study of shared clonotypes between healthy human individuals. Clones were read by immunoSEQ multiplex PCR, and TCRdb kept only the in-frame ones, dropping some. The sample yields some 2,500,000 clones, under 95% seen once. Deletions cut 8 bases from V and 10 bases from J, with 5 bases between. Germline CDR1 and CDR2: MNHEY and SMNVEV (reference sequence). The CDR3 has 9 residues. This clone was detected only a few times. This chain joins TRBV27 and TRBJ2-2; no firm D call. The sample taken for sequencing was naive CD4+ T cells from PBMCs. Subset: CD45RA+ positively selected. This receptor was taken from a man in his late teens or twenties in good health. Some clones in this sample may be carry-over from other donors' samples. The CDR3 protein is CASELELFF. Written as DNA, the CDR3 is TGTGCCAGCGAGTTGGAGCTGTTTTTT.